A selection of T cell receptor beta chains follows, all from one sample in a study of spatial heterogeneity in lung cancer. TCRdb passed the 5' RACE reads through MiXCR, listing each CDR3 protein once. This table has about 9,200 distinct CDR3 sequences, roughly 2.8% appearing once. This specimen was lung tumor tissue, taken at surgery. These receptors all come from a male donor with early-stage non-small cell lung cancer. Each CDR3 is given with its conserved first and last residue. Fields, in order: J gene, V gene, D gene, clone size, CDR3 DNA, CDR3 protein. D genes are given only for firm matches. Clone size is stated in some rows and not others, as once, few, many or a class when expanded.

TRBJ1-2,TRBV5-1,-,few,TGCGCCAGCAGCGAGGTATTCAACTATGGCTACACCTTC,CASSEVFNYGYTF
TRBJ1-1,TRBV29-1,TRBD1,medium-sized,TGCAGCGTTGAGAGGGGGCTTAACACTGAAGCTTTCTTT,CSVERGLNTEAFF
TRBJ1-1,TRBV4-2,-,many,TGTGCCAGCAGCCAATTGCAGGGTCAGAACACTGAAGCTTTCTTT,CASSQLQGQNTEAFF
TRBJ1-2,TRBV3-1,-,many,TGTGCCAGCAGCTCCGACAGAAAAAACCTGTACACCTTC,CASSSDRKNLYTF
TRBJ1-3,TRBV6-2/TRBV6-3,-,many,TGTGCCAGCACTTACCCTGACAACTCTGGAAACACCATATATTTT,CASTYPDNSGNTIYF
TRBJ2-5,TRBV5-4,TRBD1,many,TGTGCCAGCAGTAGGACAGGAGAAGAGACCCAGTACTTC,CASSRTGEETQYF
TRBJ2-7,TRBV5-4,TRBD1,many,TGTGCCAGCAGCTGGGACAGGGACTCCTACGAGCAGTACTTC,CASSWDRDSYEQYF
TRBJ2-6,TRBV6-2/TRBV6-3,-,many,TGTGCCAGCAGTTACCTGAGCGGGGCCAACGTCCTGACTTTC,CASSYLSGANVLTF
TRBJ1-1,TRBV12-3/TRBV12-4,-,many,TGTGCCAGCAGTTTTGGGACACAGGGTAGGACTGAAGCTTTCTTT,CASSFGTQGRTEAFF
TRBJ2-5,TRBV30,-,many,TGTGCCTGGAGTAGAGGTGGCACGTACCAAGAGACCCAGTACTTC,CAWSRGGTYQETQYF
TRBJ2-7,TRBV29-1,-,many,TGCAGCGTTGGGGGGGAGAACGAGCAGTACTTC,CSVGGENEQYF
TRBJ2-3,TRBV19,-,many,TGTGCCAGTAGTATGACGGCTAGCCCTGGGGATACGCAGTATTTT,CASSMTASPGDTQYF
TRBJ1-5,TRBV6-4,-,medium-sized,TGTGCCAGCTCCCGGGAGCTCAATCAGCCCCAGCATTTT,CASSRELNQPQHF
TRBJ1-3,TRBV30,-,many,TGTGCCTGGAAGGACCCTGGAAACACCATATATTTT,CAWKDPGNTIYF
TRBJ2-3,TRBV5-4,-,many,TGTGCCAGGAGCATGGGTGGCGGGGGCCTCCGGAGAACAGATACGCAGTATTTT,CARSMGGGGLRRTDTQYF
TRBJ1-5,TRBV4-3,TRBD1,many,TGCGCCAGCAGCCAAGATCCGAACAGGGGCCCTCAGCCCCAGCATTTT,CASSQDPNRGPQPQHF
TRBJ2-3,TRBV30,-,medium-sized,TGTGCCTGTTACTTCGGGGGAGATACGCAGTATTTT,CACYFGGDTQYF
TRBJ2-7,TRBV4-2,TRBD1,medium-sized,TGTGCCAGCAGCCAAGGGGACAGGGATTTCTACGAGCAGTACTTC,CASSQGDRDFYEQYF
TRBJ2-3,TRBV20-1,-,many,TGCAGTGCGCCGACACTGGACACGTCTAGCACAGATACGCAGTATTTT,CSAPTLDTSSTDTQYF
TRBJ2-1,TRBV10-3,-,large,TGTGCCATCAGTGGAGCCAGGGTCTACAATGAGCAGTTCTTC,CAISGARVYNEQFF
TRBJ1-6,TRBV20-1,-,medium-sized,TGCAGTGCTAGAACAGGGTCCTTTTATAATTCACCCCTCCACTTT,CSARTGSFYNSPLHF
TRBJ2-7,TRBV29-1,TRBD1,few,TGCAGCGTACGCACCGGACAGGGGGTCCAGCAGTACTTC,CSVRTGQGVQQYF
TRBJ1-3,TRBV7-2,-,many,TGTGCCAGCAGCTTAGGACAGGCCTCTGGAAACACCATATATTTT,CASSLGQASGNTIYF
TRBJ1-1,TRBV18,-,many,TGTGCCAGCTCACCACAGCAGATGAACACTGAAGCTTTCTTT,CASSPQQMNTEAFF
TRBJ1-1,TRBV11-2,-,many,TGTGCCAGCACTGGGGTGAACACTGAAGCTTTCTTT,CASTGVNTEAFF
TRBJ2-3,TRBV2,-,many,TGTGCCAGCAGTGACGCGCAGACGCAGTATTTT,CASSDAQTQYF
TRBJ2-7,TRBV28,TRBD1,many,TGTGCCAGCAGTTTGGGACAGGCCCTCGAGCAGTACTTC,CASSLGQALEQYF
TRBJ2-6,TRBV2,-,many,TGTGCCAGCAGTGAAGACAGGAGAAACTCTGGGGCCAACGTCCTGACTTTC,CASSEDRRNSGANVLTF
TRBJ2-7,TRBV30,TRBD1,hyperexpanded,TGTGCCTGGAGTGCCGGGACAGTCTACGAGCAGTACTTC,CAWSAGTVYEQYF
TRBJ2-2,TRBV29-1,-,medium-sized,TGCAGCGTATCGGGACTTGCGAACACCGGGGAGCTGTTTTTT,CSVSGLANTGELFF
TRBJ1-1,TRBV3-1,-,medium-sized,TGTGCCAGCAGCCAATCTACAGGGATCGCGAACACTGAAGCTTTCTTT,CASSQSTGIANTEAFF
TRBJ2-3,TRBV29-1,TRBD2,many,TGCAGCGTTGAAGGATCTAGCGGGGGGGAGACAAGGGCGGATACGCAGTATTTT,CSVEGSSGGETRADTQYF
TRBJ2-3,TRBV29-1,TRBD2,many,TGCGGGGGACTAGCGGTAGATACGCAGTATTTT,CGGLAVDTQYF
TRBJ1-5,TRBV6-2/TRBV6-3,-,many,TGTGCCAGCAGTGAAGTCCCGGATCAGCCCCAGCATTTT,CASSEVPDQPQHF
TRBJ2-6,TRBV3-1,-,-,TGTGCCAGCAGCTTCGGACAGAGCTTCTCTGGGGCCAACGTCCTGACTTTC,CASSFGQSFSGANVLTF
TRBJ1-1,TRBV5-4,TRBD1,many,TGTGCCAGCAGCCCCGGGACAGGGCTCCAAAACACTGAAGCTTTCTTT,CASSPGTGLQNTEAFF
TRBJ2-7,TRBV29-1,TRBD1,many,TGCAGCGTTGCCGGGACAGGGGGGTACGAGCAGTACTTC,CSVAGTGGYEQYF
TRBJ2-3,TRBV7-2,-,many,TGTGCCAGCAGCTTAGAGGACAGCCCGCCTAGCACAGATACGCAGTATTTT,CASSLEDSPPSTDTQYF
TRBJ2-1,TRBV20-1,-,many,TGCAGTGCTAGAGATTGGGGGGCGGATGAGCAGTTCTTC,CSARDWGADEQFF
TRBJ1-1,TRBV27,-,many,TGTGCCAGCAGTTTATTTGAAGACACTGAAGCTTTCTTT,CASSLFEDTEAFF
TRBJ1-2,TRBV7-6,-,many,TGTGCCAGCTCTCCGTCGGGCTATGGCTACACCTTC,CASSPSGYGYTF
TRBJ1-3,TRBV11-3,-,many,TGTGCCAGCAGCTTAGGACGGGGGCCTGGAAACACCATATATTTT,CASSLGRGPGNTIYF
TRBJ1-6,TRBV7-3,-,medium-sized,TGTGCCAGCAGCTTAACGTTCCGGGGTTCACCCCTCCACTTT,CASSLTFRGSPLHF
TRBJ1-5,TRBV20-1,-,many,TGCAGTGCTAGAGAGACAAGACCCAATCAGCCCCAGCATTTT,CSARETRPNQPQHF
TRBJ1-2,TRBV6-2/TRBV6-3,TRBD1,many,TGTGCCAGCAGTTTGGGACAGGGCTTCTATGGCTACACCTTC,CASSLGQGFYGYTF
TRBJ2-2,TRBV24-1,-,many,TGTGCCACCAGTTCACTGATTTTGCCCGGGGAGCTGTTTTTT,CATSSLILPGELFF
TRBJ2-5,TRBV30,-,many,TGTGCCTGGAGTGCCCTCGGGGGGCGCGGGGAGACCCAGTACTTC,CAWSALGGRGETQYF
TRBJ2-2,TRBV6-5,-,many,TGTGCCAGCAGTTTCGAATCGACAGGCATCGGGGAGCTGTTTTTT,CASSFESTGIGELFF
TRBJ1-6,TRBV20-1,TRBD1,many,TGCAGTGCTAGCCCGGGACAGGCCCTCCAATGGCTGGATTCACCCCTCCACTTT,CSASPGQALQWLDSPLHF
TRBJ2-3,TRBV5-4,-,few,TGTGCCAGCAGCTTACGGGCCCCCCCCACAGATACGCAGTATTTT,CASSLRAPPTDTQYF
TRBJ2-5,TRBV20-1,-,medium-sized,TGCAGTGCGCCCAGGGAAATGCAAGAGACCCAGTACTTC,CSAPREMQETQYF
TRBJ2-6,TRBV5-1,-,many,TGCGCCAGCAGCTCGGGCCACTCTGGGGCCAACGTCCTGACTTTC,CASSSGHSGANVLTF
TRBJ1-2,TRBV20-1,TRBD1,few,TGCAGTGCCCCGAGTAGGGGGCAATATGGCTACACCTTC,CSAPSRGQYGYTF
TRBJ2-3,TRBV20-1,TRBD1,many,TGCAGTGCTAGTGGGACAGGGAGAACAGATACGCAGTATTTT,CSASGTGRTDTQYF
TRBJ1-2,TRBV6-1,-,medium-sized,TGTGCCAGCAGACCATCCGTCTATGGCTACACCTTC,CASRPSVYGYTF
TRBJ1-5,TRBV7-8,TRBD1,many,TGTGCCAGCAGCTTAGCCGGGACAGGGAGTCAGCCCCAGCATTTT,CASSLAGTGSQPQHF
TRBJ2-1,TRBV6-2/TRBV6-3,-,medium-sized,TGTGCCAGCAGTTACACCACAGCCCATGAGCAGTTCTTC,CASSYTTAHEQFF
TRBJ1-5,TRBV7-2,-,many,TGTGCCAGCAGCTTAGTTGAGAATCAGCCCCAGCATTTT,CASSLVENQPQHF
TRBJ1-5,TRBV6-5,TRBD1,many,TGTGCCAGCAAGACGACAGGGAAGGGAAATCAGCCCCAGCATTTT,CASKTTGKGNQPQHF